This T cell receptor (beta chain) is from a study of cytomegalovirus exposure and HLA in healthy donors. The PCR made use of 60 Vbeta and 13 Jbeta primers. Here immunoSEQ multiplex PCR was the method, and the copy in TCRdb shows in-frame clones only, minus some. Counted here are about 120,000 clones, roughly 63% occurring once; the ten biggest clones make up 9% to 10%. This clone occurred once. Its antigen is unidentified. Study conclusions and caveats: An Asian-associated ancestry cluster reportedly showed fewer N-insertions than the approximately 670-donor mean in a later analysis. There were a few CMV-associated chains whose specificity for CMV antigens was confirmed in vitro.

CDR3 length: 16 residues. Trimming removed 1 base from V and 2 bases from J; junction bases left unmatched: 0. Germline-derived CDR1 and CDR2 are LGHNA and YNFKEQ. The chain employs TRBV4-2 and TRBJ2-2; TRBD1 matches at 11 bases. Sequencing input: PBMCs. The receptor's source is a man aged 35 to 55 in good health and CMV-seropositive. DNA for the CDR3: TGTGCCAGCAGCCAAGGGACAGGGGGCAACACCGGGGAGCTGTTTTTT. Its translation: CASSQGTGGNTGELFF.